Shown below are 4 T cell receptor beta chains from a single sample sequenced in a study of blood T cell repertoires in COVID-19 (dated by TCRdb to 2018 to 2021). The library was prepared using the immunoSEQ multiplex PCR assay. TCRdb mirrors the immuneACCESS table, restricted to in-frame sequences. Some clones are absent from its copies; in checked studies, under half trace to an unresolved V gene, and the reason for the others is unknown. Present in this sample are 65,000 to 85,000 clones, about 88% of which were seen just once. Together, the top ten hold roughly a fifth of the sample. Sequences were obtained from peripheral blood. The receptors originated from a human donor in a cohort sampled during active COVID-19.

The sample holds a few counts of this clone. The chain joins TRBV27 to TRBJ1-6; TRBD1 agrees at 7 bases. V shed 11 bases, J shed 7 bases, and the junction held 11 bases outside the gene matches. The CDR3 runs to 14 residues. Germline lookup yields CDR1 MNHEY and CDR2 SMNVEV (reference sequence). This CDR3 is CAASSGTANSPLHF. In nucleotides, the CDR3 is TGTGCCGCTTCTTCCGGGACAGCAAATTCACCCCTCCACTTT.

The J gene is TRBJ1-1, the V gene TRBV5-1; D not certain. CDR3 size: 15 residues. Germline CDR1 and CDR2: SGHRS and YFSETQ. Trimming stripped 1 base from V and 4 bases from J, with 14 bases between. CDR3 in DNA: TGCGCCAGCAGCTTGCTTGCTGTAGAGGGCACTGAAGCTTTCTTT. This codes for CASSLLAVEGTEAFF.

The chain combines TRBV6-1 with TRBJ2-7; D remains unclear. The ends were cut back, 3 bases at V and 1 base at J, with 13 bases in the middle. The germline V gene encodes CDR1 MNHNS and CDR2 SASEGT. The CDR3 extends over 15 amino acids. The chain's CDR3 is CASSETLVTSYEQYF. CDR3 sequence (DNA): TGTGCCAGCAGTGAGACCCTCGTGACTTCCTACGAGCAGTACTTC.

J is TRBJ2-1 and V is TRBV5-4, with 10 nucleotides matching TRBD2. V shed 2 bases, J shed 4 bases, and the junction held 3 bases outside the gene matches. The CDR3 has 15 amino acids. Germline CDR1 and CDR2: SGHNT and YYREEE (reference sequence). CDR3 sequence (DNA): TGTGCCAGCAGCTTAACTAGCGGGGTTTACAATGAGCAGTTCTTC. This gives the protein CASSLTSGVYNEQFF. The full variable domain, with the rest looked up from reference TRBV5-4 and TRBJ2-1, is ETGVTQSPTHLIKTRGQQVTLRCSSQSGHNTVSWYQQALGQGPQFIFQYYREEENGRGNFPPRFSGLQFPNYSSELNVNALELDDSALYLCASSLTSGVYNEQFFGPGTRLTVL.